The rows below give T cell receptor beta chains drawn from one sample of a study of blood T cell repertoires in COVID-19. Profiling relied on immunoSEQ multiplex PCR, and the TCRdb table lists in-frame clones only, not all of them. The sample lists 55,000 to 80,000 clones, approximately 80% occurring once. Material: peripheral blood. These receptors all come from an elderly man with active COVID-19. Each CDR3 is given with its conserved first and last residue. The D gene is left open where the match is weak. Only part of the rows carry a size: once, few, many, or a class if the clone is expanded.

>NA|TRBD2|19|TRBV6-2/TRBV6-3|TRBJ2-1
CASSNAGTSGSKVENEQFF
TGTGCCAGCAGTAATGCCGGGACTAGCGGGAGTAAGGTGGAGAATGAGCAGTTCTTC
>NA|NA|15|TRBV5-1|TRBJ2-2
CASSLVGGQAGELFF
TGCGCCAGCAGCTTGGTCGGGGGGCAGGCCGGGGAGCTGTTTTTT
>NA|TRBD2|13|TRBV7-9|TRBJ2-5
CASSGTSGETQYF
TGTGCCAGCAGCGGGACTAGCGGAGAGACCCAGTACTTC
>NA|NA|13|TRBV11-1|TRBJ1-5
CASSINDRSPQHF
TGTGCCAGCAGCATAAACGACAGATCCCCCCAGCATTTT
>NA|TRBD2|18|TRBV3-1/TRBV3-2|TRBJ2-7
CASSQDSTGTSGAYEQYF
TGTGCCAGCAGCCAAGACTCGACCGGGACTAGCGGGGCCTACGAGCAGTACTTC
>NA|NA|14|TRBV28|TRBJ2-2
CASIVGQGTGELFF
TGTGCCAGCATCGTCGGGCAGGGTACTGGGGAGCTGTTTTTT
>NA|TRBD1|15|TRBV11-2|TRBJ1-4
CATTGQGLLGEKLFF
TGTGCCACAACGGGACAGGGGTTATTAGGGGAAAAACTGTTTTTT
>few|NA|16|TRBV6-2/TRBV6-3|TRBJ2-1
CASSSRVPSYYNEQFF
TGTGCCAGCAGCTCCCGGGTCCCCTCCTACTACAATGAGCAGTTCTTC
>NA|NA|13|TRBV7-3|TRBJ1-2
CAPPLDRPYGYTF
TGTGCCCCACCTCTGGACAGACCCTATGGCTACACCTTC
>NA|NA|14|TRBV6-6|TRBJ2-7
CASAGTGITYEQYF
TGTGCCAGCGCGGGTACAGGGATTACCTACGAGCAGTACTTC
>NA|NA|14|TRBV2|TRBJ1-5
CASRDDRTNQPQHF
TGTGCCAGCAGAGATGACAGAACTAATCAGCCCCAGCATTTT
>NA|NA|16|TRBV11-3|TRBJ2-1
CASSLGDNRGGNEQFF
TGTGCCAGCAGCTTAGGGGACAACAGGGGAGGCAATGAGCAGTTCTTC
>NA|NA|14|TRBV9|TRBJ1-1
CASSARDGYTEAFF
TGTGCCAGCAGCGCCCGCGACGGGTACACTGAAGCTTTCTTT
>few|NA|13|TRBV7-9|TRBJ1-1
CASSEGVDTEAFF
TGTGCCAGCAGCGAGGGGGTAGACACTGAAGCTTTCTTT
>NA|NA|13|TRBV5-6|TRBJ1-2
CASSLGENHGYTF
TGTGCCAGCAGCTTGGGGGAGAACCATGGCTACACCTTC
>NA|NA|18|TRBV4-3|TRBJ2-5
CASSQGALGRGYQETQYF
TGCGCCAGCAGCCAAGGCGCCCTGGGCAGGGGATACCAAGAGACCCAGTACTTC
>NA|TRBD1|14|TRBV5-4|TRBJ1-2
CASSFDRDSYGYTF
TGTGCCAGCAGCTTCGACCGGGACAGCTATGGCTACACCTTC
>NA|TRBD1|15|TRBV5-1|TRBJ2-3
CASSLGQGPTDTQYF
TGCGCCAGCAGCTTGGGACAGGGGCCTACAGATACGCAGTATTTT
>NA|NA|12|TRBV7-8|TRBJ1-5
CASSLREQPQHF
TGTGCCAGCAGCTTACGGGAGCAGCCCCAGCATTTT
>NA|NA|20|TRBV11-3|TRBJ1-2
CASSRLFGGRLSTENYGYTF
TGTGCCAGCAGCCGCTTATTTGGGGGCAGACTTTCAACGGAAAACTATGGCTACACCTTC
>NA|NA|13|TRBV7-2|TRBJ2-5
CASSLGEAETQYF
TGTGCCAGCAGCTTGGGGGAGGCGGAGACCCAGTACTTC
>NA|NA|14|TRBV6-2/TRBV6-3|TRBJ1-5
CASSSRTGNQPQHF
TGTGCCAGCAGTTCCCGAACTGGCAATCAGCCCCAGCATTTT
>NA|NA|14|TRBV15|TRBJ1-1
CATSRDRGYTEAFF
TGTGCCACCAGCAGAGATAGGGGTTACACTGAAGCTTTCTTT
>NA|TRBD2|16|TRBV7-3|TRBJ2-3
CASSHHSSGNTDTQYF
TGTGCCAGCAGCCATCACTCTAGCGGAAATACAGATACGCAGTATTTT
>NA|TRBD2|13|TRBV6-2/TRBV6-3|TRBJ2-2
CASSRGGTGELFF
TGTGCCAGCAGCCGGGGGGGTACCGGGGAGCTGTTTTTT
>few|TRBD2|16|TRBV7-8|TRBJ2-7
CASSLGPSGSMDEQYF
TGTGCCAGCAGCTTAGGGCCTAGCGGGAGTATGGACGAGCAGTACTTC
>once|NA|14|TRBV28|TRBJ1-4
CASTLDGSGEKLFF
TGTGCCAGCACTCTAGACGGCTCGGGAGAAAAACTGTTTTTT
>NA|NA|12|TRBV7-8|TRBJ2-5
CASSSRRETQYF
TGTGCCAGCAGCTCTCGCCGGGAGACCCAGTACTTC
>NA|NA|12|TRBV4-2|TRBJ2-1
CASSHQTGEQFF
TGTGCCAGCAGCCATCAAACTGGTGAGCAGTTCTTC
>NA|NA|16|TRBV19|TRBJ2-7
CASSAALGHPPYEQYF
TGTGCCAGTAGTGCGGCCTTGGGACATCCACCCTACGAGCAGTACTTC
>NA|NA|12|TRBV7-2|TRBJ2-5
CASSFQGGTQYF
TGTGCCAGCAGCTTCCAGGGCGGGACCCAGTACTTC
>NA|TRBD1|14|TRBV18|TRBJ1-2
CASSQGQGARGYTF
TGTGCCAGCTCACAGGGACAGGGGGCGCGTGGCTACACCTTC
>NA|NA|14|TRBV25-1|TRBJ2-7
CASSEIGGGNEQYF
TGTGCCAGCAGTGAGATAGGGGGGGGAAACGAGCAGTACTTC
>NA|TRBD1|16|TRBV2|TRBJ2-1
CASLSKAGTGGYEQFF
TGTGCCAGCCTATCCAAAGCCGGGACAGGGGGTTATGAGCAGTTCTTC
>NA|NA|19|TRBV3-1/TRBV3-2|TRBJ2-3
CASSQESDSFWFSTDTQYF
TGTGCCAGCAGCCAAGAGTCGGACAGCTTCTGGTTTTCGACAGATACGCAGTATTTT
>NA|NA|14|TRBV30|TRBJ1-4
CAWSVGGGDEKLFF
TGTGCCTGGAGTGTAGGAGGGGGGGATGAAAAACTGTTTTTT
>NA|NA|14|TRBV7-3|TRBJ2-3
CASSLTGSGDTQYF
TGTGCCAGCAGCTTAACCGGGAGTGGGGATACGCAGTATTTT
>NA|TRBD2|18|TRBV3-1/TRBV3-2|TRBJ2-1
CASSQLSSGGLLYNEQFF
TGTGCCAGCAGCCAACTTTCTAGCGGGGGCCTCCTCTACAATGAGCAGTTCTTC
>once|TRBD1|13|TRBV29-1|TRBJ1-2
CSDMDRANYGYTF
TGCAGCGATATGGACAGGGCTAACTATGGCTACACCTTC
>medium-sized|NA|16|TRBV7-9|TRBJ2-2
CASSFGSGFYTGELFF
TGTGCCAGCAGCTTTGGATCGGGATTTTACACCGGGGAGCTGTTTTTT
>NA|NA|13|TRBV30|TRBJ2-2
CAWEGGVTGELFF
TGTGCCTGGGAAGGCGGGGTAACCGGGGAGCTGTTTTTT
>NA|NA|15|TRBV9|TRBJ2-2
CASRTSPLDVGELFF
TGTGCCAGCAGAACTAGCCCTTTAGACGTCGGGGAGCTGTTTTTT
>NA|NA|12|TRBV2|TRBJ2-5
CASSEAQETQYF
TGTGCCAGCAGTGAGGCTCAAGAGACCCAGTACTTC
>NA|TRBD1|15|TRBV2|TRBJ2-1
CASSFPGQGANEQFF
TGTGCCAGCAGTTTTCCGGGACAGGGGGCTAATGAGCAGTTCTTC
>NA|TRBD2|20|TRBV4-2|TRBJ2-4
CASSQDPGTSGSLAKNIQYF
TGTGCCAGCAGCCAAGATCCCGGGACTAGCGGGTCCCTAGCCAAAAACATTCAGTACTTC
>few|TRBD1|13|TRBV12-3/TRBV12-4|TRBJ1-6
CASSGQINSPLHF
TGTGCCAGCTCGGGACAGATTAATTCACCCCTCCACTTT
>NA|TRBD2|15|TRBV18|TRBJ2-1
CASSPLAGSYNEQFF
TGTGCCAGCTCACCTCTAGCGGGGTCCTACAATGAGCAGTTCTTC
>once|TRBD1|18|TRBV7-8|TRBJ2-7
CASSFYTAISGTGYEQYF
TGTGCCAGCAGCTTCTATACGGCGATAAGTGGGACAGGCTACGAGCAGTACTTC
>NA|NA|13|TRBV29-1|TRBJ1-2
CSVEPTGTYGYTF
TGCAGCGTTGAGCCTACAGGAACCTATGGCTACACCTTC
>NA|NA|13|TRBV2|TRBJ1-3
CASSENFRNTIYF
TGTGCCAGCAGTGAAAACTTTAGAAACACCATATATTTT
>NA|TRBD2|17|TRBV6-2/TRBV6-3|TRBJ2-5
CASSYPTSGRSQETQYF
TGTGCCAGCAGTTATCCGACTAGCGGGAGGTCACAAGAGACCCAGTACTTC
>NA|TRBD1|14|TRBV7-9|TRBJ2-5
CASSPGQGIETQYF
TGTGCCAGCAGCCCTGGACAGGGGATAGAGACCCAGTACTTC
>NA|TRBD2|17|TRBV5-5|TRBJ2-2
CASSSTSLAGGTGELFF
TGTGCCAGCAGCTCTACATCACTAGCGGGCGGAACCGGGGAGCTGTTTTTT
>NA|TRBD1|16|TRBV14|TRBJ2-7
CASSLTKGQGTYEQYF
TGTGCCAGCAGCCTTACGAAGGGACAGGGGACGTACGAGCAGTACTTC
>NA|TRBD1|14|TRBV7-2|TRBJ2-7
CASSLGQGEYEQYF
TGTGCCAGCAGCTTAGGACAGGGAGAGTACGAGCAGTACTTC
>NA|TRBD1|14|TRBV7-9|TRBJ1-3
CASSTDRAGNTIYF
TGTGCCAGCAGCACCGACAGGGCTGGAAACACCATATATTTT
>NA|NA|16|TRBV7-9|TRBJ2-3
CASSLLTVTSTDTQYF
TGTGCCAGCAGCTTATTAACAGTAACTAGCACAGATACGCAGTATTTT
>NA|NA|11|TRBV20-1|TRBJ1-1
CSAIRGTEAFF
TGCAGTGCTATAAGGGGAACTGAAGCTTTCTTT
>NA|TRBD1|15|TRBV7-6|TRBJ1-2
CASSANRGTNYGYTF
TGTGCCAGCAGCGCTAACAGGGGAACTAACTATGGCTACACCTTC